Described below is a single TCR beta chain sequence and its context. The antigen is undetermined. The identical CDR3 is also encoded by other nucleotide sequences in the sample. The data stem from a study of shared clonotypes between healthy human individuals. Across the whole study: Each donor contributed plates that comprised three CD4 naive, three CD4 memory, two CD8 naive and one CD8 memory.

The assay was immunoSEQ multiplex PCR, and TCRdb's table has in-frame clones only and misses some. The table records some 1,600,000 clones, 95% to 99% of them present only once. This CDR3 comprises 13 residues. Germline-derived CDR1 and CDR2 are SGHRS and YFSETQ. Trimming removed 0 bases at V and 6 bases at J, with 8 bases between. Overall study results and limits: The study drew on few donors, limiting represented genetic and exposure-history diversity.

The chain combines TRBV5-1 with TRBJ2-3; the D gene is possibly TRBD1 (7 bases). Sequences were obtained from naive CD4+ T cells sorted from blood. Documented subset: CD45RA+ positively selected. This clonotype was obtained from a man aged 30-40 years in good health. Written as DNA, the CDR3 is TGCGCCAGCAGCTTGGCAGGGGGGGATACGCAGTATTTT. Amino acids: CASSLAGGDTQYF.